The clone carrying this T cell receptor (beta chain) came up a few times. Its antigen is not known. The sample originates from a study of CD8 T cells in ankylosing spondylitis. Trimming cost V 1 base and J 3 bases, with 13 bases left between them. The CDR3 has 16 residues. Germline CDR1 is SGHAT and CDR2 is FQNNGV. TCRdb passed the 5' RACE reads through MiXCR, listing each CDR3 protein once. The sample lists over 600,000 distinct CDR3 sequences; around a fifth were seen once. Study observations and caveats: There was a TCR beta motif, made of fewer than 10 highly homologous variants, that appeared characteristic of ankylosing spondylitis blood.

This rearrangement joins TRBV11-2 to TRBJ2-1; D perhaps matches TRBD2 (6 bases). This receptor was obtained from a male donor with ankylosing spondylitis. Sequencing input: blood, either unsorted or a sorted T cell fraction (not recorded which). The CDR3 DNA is TGTGCCAGCAGCTTAGGCGGCGGGGCAATCTACAATGAGCAGTTCTTC. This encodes CASSLGGGAIYNEQFF. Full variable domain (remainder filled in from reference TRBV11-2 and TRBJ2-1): EAGVAQSPRYKIIEKRQSVAFWCNPISGHATLYWYQQILGQGPKLLIQFQNNGVVDDSQLPKDRFSAERLKGVDSTLKIQPAKLEDSAVYLCASSLGGGAIYNEQFFGPGTRLTVL.